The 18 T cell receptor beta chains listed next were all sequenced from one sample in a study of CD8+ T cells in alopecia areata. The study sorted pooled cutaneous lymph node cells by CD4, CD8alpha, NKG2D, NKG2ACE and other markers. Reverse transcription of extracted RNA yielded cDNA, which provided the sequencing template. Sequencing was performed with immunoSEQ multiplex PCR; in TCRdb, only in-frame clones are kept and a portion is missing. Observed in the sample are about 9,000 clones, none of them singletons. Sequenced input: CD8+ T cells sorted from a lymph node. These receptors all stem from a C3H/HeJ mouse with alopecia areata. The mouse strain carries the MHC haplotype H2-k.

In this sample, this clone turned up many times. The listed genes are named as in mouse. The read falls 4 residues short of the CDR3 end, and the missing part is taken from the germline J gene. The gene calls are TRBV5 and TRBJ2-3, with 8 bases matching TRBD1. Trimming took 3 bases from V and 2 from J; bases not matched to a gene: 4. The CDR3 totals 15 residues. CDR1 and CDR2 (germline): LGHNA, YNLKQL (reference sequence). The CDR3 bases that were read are TGTGCCAGCAGCCACAGGGGGCAGAATGCAGAA. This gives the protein CASSHRGQNAE. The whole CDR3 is CASSHRGQNAETLYF.

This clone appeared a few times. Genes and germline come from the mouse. CDR3 residues: CTCSAVRLGGDSQNTLYF. The covered CDR3 bases are TGCACCTGCAGTGCAGTACGACTGGGGGGGGATAGTCAAAAC. V gene TRBV1 combines with J gene TRBJ2-4; TRBD2 matches at 11 bases. The missing CDR3 end, 4 residues past where the read stops, is filled in from the germline J gene. The CDR3 is made up of 18 amino acids. V shed 1 base, J shed 0 bases, and the junction held 6 bases outside the gene matches. From germline, CDR1 is NSQYPW and CDR2 LRSPGD (reference sequence).

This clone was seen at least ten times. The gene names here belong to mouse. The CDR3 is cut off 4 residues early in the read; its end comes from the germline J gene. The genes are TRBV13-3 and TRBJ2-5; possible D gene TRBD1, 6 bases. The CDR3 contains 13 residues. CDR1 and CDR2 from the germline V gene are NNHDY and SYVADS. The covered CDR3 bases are TGTGCCAGCAGTGGAGGGGGAGAAGAC. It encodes CASSGGGED. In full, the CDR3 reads CASSGGGEDTQYF.

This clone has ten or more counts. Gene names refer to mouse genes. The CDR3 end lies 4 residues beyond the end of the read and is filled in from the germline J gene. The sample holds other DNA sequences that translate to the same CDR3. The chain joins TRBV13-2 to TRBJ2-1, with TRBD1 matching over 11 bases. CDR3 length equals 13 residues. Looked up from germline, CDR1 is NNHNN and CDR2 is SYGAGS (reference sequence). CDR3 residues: CASGGTGGAEQFF. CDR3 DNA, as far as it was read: TGTGCCAGCGGTGGGACAGGGGGCGCT.

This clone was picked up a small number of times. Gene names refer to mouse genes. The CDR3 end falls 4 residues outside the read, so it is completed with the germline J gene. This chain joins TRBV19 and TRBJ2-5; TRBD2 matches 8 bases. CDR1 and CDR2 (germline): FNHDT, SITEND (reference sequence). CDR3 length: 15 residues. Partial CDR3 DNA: TGTGCCAGCAGTCCTCTTTGGACTGGGCCAGAC. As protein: CASSPLWTGPD. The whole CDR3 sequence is CASSPLWTGPDTQYF.

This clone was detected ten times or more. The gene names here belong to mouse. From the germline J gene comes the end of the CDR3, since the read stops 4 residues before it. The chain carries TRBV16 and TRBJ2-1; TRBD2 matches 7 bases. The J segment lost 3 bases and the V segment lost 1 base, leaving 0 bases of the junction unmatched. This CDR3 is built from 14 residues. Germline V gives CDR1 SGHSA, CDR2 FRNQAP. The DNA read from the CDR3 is TGTGCAAGCAGCTTAGCTGGGGGCTATGCT. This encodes CASSLAGGYA. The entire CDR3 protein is CASSLAGGYAEQFF.

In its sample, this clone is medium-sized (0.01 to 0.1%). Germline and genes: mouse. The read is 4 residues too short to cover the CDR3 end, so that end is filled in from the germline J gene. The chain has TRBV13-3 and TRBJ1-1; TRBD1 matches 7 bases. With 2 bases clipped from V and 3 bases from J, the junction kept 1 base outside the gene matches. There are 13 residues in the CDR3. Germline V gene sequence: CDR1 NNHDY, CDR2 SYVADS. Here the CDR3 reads CASSDRGDTEVFF. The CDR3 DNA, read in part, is TGTGCCAGCAGTGACAGGGGGGACACA.

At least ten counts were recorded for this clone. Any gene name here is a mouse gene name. The sequenced part of the CDR3 DNA is TGTGCTAGCAGCCTCTGGGGGTTTGCAAACACA. Amino acids: CASSLWGFANT. The CDR3 reads in full as CASSLWGFANTEVFF. This chain links TRBV29 with TRBJ1-1; D is possibly TRBD1 (5 bases). The read stops 4 residues short of the end of the CDR3; the missing end is completed from the germline J gene. Per germline, CDR1 MSHET and CDR2 SYDVDS. CDR3 length: 15 amino acids. The V end lost 6 bases, the J end lost 0 bases, and 14 bases lay between the germline ends.

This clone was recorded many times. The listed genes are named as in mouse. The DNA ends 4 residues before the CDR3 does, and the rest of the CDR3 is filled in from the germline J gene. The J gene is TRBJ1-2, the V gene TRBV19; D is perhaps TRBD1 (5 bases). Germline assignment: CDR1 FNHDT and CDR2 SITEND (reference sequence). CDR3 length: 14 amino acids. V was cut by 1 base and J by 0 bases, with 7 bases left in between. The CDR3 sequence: CASSITGANSDYTF. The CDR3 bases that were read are TGTGCCAGCAGTATAACAGGAGCAAACTCC.

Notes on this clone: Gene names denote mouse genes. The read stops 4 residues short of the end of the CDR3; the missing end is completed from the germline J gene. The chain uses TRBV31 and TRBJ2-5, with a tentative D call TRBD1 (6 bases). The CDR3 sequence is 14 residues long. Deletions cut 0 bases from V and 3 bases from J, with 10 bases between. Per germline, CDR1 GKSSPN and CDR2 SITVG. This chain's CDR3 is CAWSLRDKQDTQYF. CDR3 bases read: TGTGCCTGGAGTCTACGGGACAAACAAGAC.

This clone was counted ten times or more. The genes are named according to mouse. This CDR3 reads CTCSAGFGNSPLYF. The CDR3 bases that were read are TGCACCTGCAGTGCAGGGTTCGGGAATTCGCCC. The rearrangement links TRBV1 to TRBJ1-6; D unresolved. The observed sequence ends 3 residues before the CDR3 terminus, with the missing tail filled in from the germline J gene. TRBJ1-6 is sorted into the ORF group, with uncertain function. This CDR3 is built from 14 residues. Germline V CDR1 and CDR2: NSQYPW, LRSPGD (reference sequence). V was clipped by 1 base and J by 7 bases, with 8 bases between them.

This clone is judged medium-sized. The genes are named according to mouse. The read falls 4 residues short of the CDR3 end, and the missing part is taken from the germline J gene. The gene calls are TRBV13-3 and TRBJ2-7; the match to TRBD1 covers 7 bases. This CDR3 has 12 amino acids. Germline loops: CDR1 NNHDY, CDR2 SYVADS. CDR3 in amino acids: CASSLGQYEQYF. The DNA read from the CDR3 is TGTGCCAGCAGCCTGGGACAGTAT.

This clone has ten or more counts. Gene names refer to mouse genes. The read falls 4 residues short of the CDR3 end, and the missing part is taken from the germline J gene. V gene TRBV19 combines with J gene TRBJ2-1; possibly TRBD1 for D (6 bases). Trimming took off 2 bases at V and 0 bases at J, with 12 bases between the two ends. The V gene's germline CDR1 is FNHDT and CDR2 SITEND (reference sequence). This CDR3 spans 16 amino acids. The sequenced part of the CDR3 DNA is TGTGCCAGCAGTATCCTGGGACACTATAACTATGCT. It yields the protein CASSILGHYNYA. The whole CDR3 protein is CASSILGHYNYAEQFF.

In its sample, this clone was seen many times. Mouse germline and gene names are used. Incomplete CDR3 DNA: TGTGCCAGCAGTATGGGACAGTGGGAC. Translation: CASSMGQWD. The CDR3 reads in full as CASSMGQWDTQYF. The V gene is TRBV19, the J gene TRBJ2-5; 7 bases map to TRBD1. The CDR3 extends 4 residues past the end of the read, so its final part is completed from the germline J gene. This CDR3 is built from 13 residues. Per the germline V gene, CDR1 is FNHDT and CDR2 is SITEND (reference sequence).

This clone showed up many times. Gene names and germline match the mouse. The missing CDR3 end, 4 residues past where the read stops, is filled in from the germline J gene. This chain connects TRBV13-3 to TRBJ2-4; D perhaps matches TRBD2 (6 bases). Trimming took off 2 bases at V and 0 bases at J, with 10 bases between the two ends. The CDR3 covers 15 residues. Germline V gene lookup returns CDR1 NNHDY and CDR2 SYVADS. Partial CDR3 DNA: TGTGCCAGCAGTGACTGGGGAGTTAGTCAAAAC. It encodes CASSDWGVSQN. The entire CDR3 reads CASSDWGVSQNTLYF.

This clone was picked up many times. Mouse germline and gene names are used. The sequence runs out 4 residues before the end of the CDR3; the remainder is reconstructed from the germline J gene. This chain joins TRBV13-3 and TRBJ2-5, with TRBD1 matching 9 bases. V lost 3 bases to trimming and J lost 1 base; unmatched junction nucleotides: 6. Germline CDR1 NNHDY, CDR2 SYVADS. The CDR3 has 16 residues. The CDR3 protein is CASSGSRDRDQDTQYF. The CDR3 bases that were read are TGTGCCAGCAGTGGGTCCCGGGACAGGGACCAAGAC.

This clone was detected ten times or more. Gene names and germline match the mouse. The DNA read from the CDR3 is TGTGCCAGCGGTGAGTGGAATTCGCCC. Its translation: CASGEWNSP. The full CDR3 protein reads CASGEWNSPLYF. The V gene is TRBV13-2, the J gene TRBJ1-6, with D uncertain. The read comes to an end 3 residues before the CDR3 does, leaving the germline J gene to fill in the end. TRBJ1-6 is annotated as an ORF whose role is uncertain. The CDR3 length is 12 residues. Trimming stripped 2 bases from V and 7 bases from J, with 4 bases between. Germline-derived CDR1 and CDR2 are NNHNN and SYGAGS (reference sequence).

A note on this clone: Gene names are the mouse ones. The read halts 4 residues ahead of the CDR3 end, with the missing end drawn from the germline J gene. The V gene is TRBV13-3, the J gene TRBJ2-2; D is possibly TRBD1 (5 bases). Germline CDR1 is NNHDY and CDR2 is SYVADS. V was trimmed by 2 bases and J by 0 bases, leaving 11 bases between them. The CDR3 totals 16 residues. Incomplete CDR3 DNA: TGTGCCAGCAGTGAACCGGACATACCAAACACCGGG. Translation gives CASSEPDIPNTG. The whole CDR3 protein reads CASSEPDIPNTGQLYF.